The 2 T cell receptor beta chains below come from one sample, sequenced in a study of PD-1 blockade in classical Hodgkin lymphoma. Time point reported: cycle 4 day 1 (C4D1), after 6 weeks of nivolumab. Every patient had relapsed following autologous stem cell transplantation, and cohorts differed in brentuximab vedotin exposure. CD4+ T cells were purified from thawed PBMCs by magnetic negative selection. Using immunoSEQ multiplex PCR, the repertoire was profiled, and TCRdb retains in-frame clones only, with some absent. Of tens of thousands of clones listed, 65% to 90% are singletons. Sequencing used CD4+ T cells from blood, obtained before the fourth cycle of nivolumab. The source is a human donor with classical Hodgkin lymphoma.

This clone appeared a few times. V and J are TRBV7-2 and TRBJ1-1, with unresolved D. This CDR3 has 13 residues. The V gene's germline CDR1 is SGHTA and CDR2 FQGNSA. V was clipped by 3 bases and J by 0 bases, with 5 bases between them. CDR3 nucleotide sequence: TGTGCCAGCAGCTTCCAGTTGAACACTGAAGCTTTCTTT. Its translation: CASSFQLNTEAFF. The variable domain in full, with the rest retrieved from reference TRBV7-2 and TRBJ1-1, is GAGVSQSPSNKVTEKGKDVELRCDPISGHTALYWYRQSLGQGLEFLIYFQGNSAPDKSGLPSDRFSAERTGGSVSTLTIQRTQQEDSAVYLCASSFQLNTEAFFGQGTRLTVV.

The rearrangement joins TRBV5-5 to TRBJ1-5; a weak D match, TRBD1 (6 bases). The germline V gene has CDR1 SGHKS and CDR2 YYEKEE (reference sequence). This CDR3 spans 14 amino acids. The V end lost 3 bases, the J end lost 4 bases, and 11 bases lay between the germline ends. The CDR3 DNA is TGTGCCAGCAGCTCGGGACAACTAAATCAGCCCCAGCATTTT. It translates to CASSSGQLNQPQHF.